This T cell receptor beta chain was recorded in a study of Graves' ophthalmopathy and Graves' hyperthyroidism. On the study more broadly: Samples of peripheral blood were obtained at initial diagnosis, prior to treatment of any kind. General study findings and limits: A model of 13 signatures distinguished ophthalmopathy from stable hyperthyroidism at roughly 86% sensitivity and roughly 82% specificity.

After removal of 8 bases from V and 8 bases from J, the junction contained 13 bases not matched to a gene. This CDR3 contains 14 residues. Germline V gene sequence: CDR1 LNHDA, CDR2 SQIVND (reference sequence). This clonotype was found a few times. Its matching antigen is unknown. Amplification targeted the TCR beta CDR3 regions, with RNA transcripts as the source material. First-round RT-PCR used HTBI primers; second-round multiplex PCR followed. One entry per CDR3 protein results from TCRdb running MiXCR on the multiplex PCR reads. The table has about 740,000 distinct CDR3 sequences, 35% to 50% seen once. PBMCs stemmed from over 8 ml of fresh peripheral blood.

This rearrangement joins TRBV19 to TRBJ1-1, with TRBD1 identical over 8 bases. This TCR came from an adult man with Graves' ophthalmopathy. The sequenced sample consisted of peripheral blood. CDR3 region: CASQPGGVRGEAFF. CDR3 DNA sequence: TGTGCCAGTCAACCAGGGGGCGTCCGGGGCGAAGCTTTCTTT.